The T cell receptor beta chain under discussion was sequenced for a study of beta chain features in type 1 diabetes. Germline-derived CDR1 and CDR2 are SGDLS and YYNGEE. The CDR3 length is 16 residues. V shed 0 bases and J 3 bases; nucleotides not matched to a gene: 5. TCRB transcripts that were expressed got sequenced, as all of the isolated RNA had been reverse transcribed. The assay was immunoSEQ multiplex PCR, and TCRdb's table has in-frame clones only and misses some. The sample shows about 360,000 clones, around 12% of them seen only once. Cell sorting via CD45RO/CCR7/CD25/CD127/CD95/CD27 was performed to obtain CD4+ naive, central memory, regulatory and stem cell-like memory cells. Once sorted, every population was more than 95% pure. Whole-study results and caveats: Among patients, naive, central memory and Treg TCRB repertoires appeared more similar than among healthy donors. All four CD4+ subsets of Type 1 diabetes patients contained TCRB CDR3s that were moderately but significantly shorter. Fewer insertions but more deletions were seen at VDJ junctions in type 1 diabetes patients.

As to this clone: No antigen is known for it.

Sequenced: naive CD4+ T cells from blood. This TCR was recovered from a woman under 30 with type 1 diabetes. The chain links TRBV9 to TRBJ1-3; TRBD1 aligns across 8 bases. CDR3 nucleotides: TGTGCCAGCAGCGTAGAACAGGGGGTATTTGGAAACACCATATATTTT. Translating it yields CASSVEQGVFGNTIYF.